These 2 T cell receptor beta chains were all obtained from the same sample, sequenced in a study of cytomegalovirus exposure and HLA in healthy donors. The PCR made use of 60 Vbeta and 13 Jbeta primers. Assay: immunoSEQ multiplex PCR; the TCRdb copy retains only in-frame clones and omits some. The sample holds about 130,000 clones, 78% seen once. The sample was PBMCs. The receptors come from a man aged 35 to 55 in good health and CMV-seronegative.

The gene calls are TRBV6-5 and TRBJ2-5; 10 bases match TRBD1. The closer fit of TRBJ2-7 to the DNA end suggests the J call may be wrong. Germline assignment: CDR1 MNHEY and CDR2 SVGAGI. This CDR3 has 15 amino acids. The CDR3 loop reads CASSPRQGAYNEQYF. For the CDR3, the DNA is TGTGCCAGCAGCCCACGACAGGGGGCTTACAACGAGCAGTACTTC.

This clone was counted once. The chain has TRBV27 and TRBJ1-4, with D possibly being TRBD1 (6 bases). Per germline, CDR1 MNHEY and CDR2 SMNVEV (reference sequence). V was trimmed by 3 bases and J by 7 bases, leaving 18 bases between them. There are 16 residues in the CDR3. CDR3 region: CASSFSTGTTGEKLFF. The CDR3 DNA reads TGTGCCAGCAGTTTTTCAACCGGGACAACAGGTGAAAAACTGTTTTTT.